A selection of T cell receptor beta chains follows, all from one sample in a study of shared clonotypes between healthy human individuals. TCRdb's table, derived via immunoSEQ multiplex PCR, lists solely in-frame clones and lacks some. The table shows about 460,000 clones, with around 77% occurring only once. The sequenced sample consisted of PBMCs. All receptors come from a middle-aged woman in good health. Some clones in this sample may be carry-over from other donors' samples. Both conserved end residues are trimmed from each CDR3. Clone size is given for some rows only: seen once, a few or many times, or a class if the clone is expanded.

size,V,CDR3
many,TRBV15,ATSRDRAGSTHGYT
.,TRBV4-2,ASSQDPLQGGSVYGYT
.,TRBV6-7,ASSYGEVRYQPQH
.,TRBV7-9,ASSLPVVSHNEQF
.,TRBV7-9,ASSTYSGSSYNEQF
many,TRBV30,ARGTDLSGANVLT
.,TRBV5-1,ASSLDFNQPQH
.,TRBV27,ASSSWTSGSYEQY
.,TRBV5-1,ASSFDQYNEQF
.,TRBV6-4,ASSLNTHGKTYGYT
once,TRBV12-2,ASSLKEGGLYEQY
.,TRBV10-2,ASSETYRGVYEQY
.,TRBV5-1,ASSLAGQDNQPQH
.,TRBV5-1,ASRPTGTNYGYT
once,TRBV30,AWSVQGDEQY
.,TRBV21-1,ASSKRRDRGTEAF
.,TRBV5-1,ASSLAQGSSYEQY
.,TRBV19,ASSMGRASTDTQY
.,TRBV2,ASSEGVRTEAF
.,TRBV18,ASSPGEIIPPGELF
.,TRBV5-4,ASSYRLAGVVTQY
.,TRBV28,ASSLGVNEKLF
.,TRBV4-1,ASSQGHSRDGELF
.,TRBV5-1,ASSTGLAEDTDTQY
few,TRBV13,ASSLGRGNSPLH
.,TRBV7-6,ASSLVAAF
.,TRBV7-3,ASATGGTGELF
many,TRBV4-1,ASSPMGGVSYEQY
few,TRBV28,ASSRTANQPQH
once,TRBV2,ASSEVEGTEAF
.,TRBV28,ASSLSYGIAGAGDGDTQY
.,TRBV5-1,ASSPALAGGSEQF
few,TRBV20-1,SARNTGELF
.,TRBV5-1,ASSLVVGGTDTQY
.,TRBV2,ASSESTGGYEQF
.,TRBV2,ASSEEQGYYGYT
.,TRBV30,AWSPGTSGRAGETQY
.,TRBV5-5,ASSLAPLSYEQY
.,TRBV5-1,ASSLEGRGYGYT
.,TRBV5-1,ASSQGGAYEQY
many,TRBV18,ASSLDNYGYT
.,TRBV5-1,ASSLGADTGELF
many,TRBV10-2,ASSEASGLAGYEQF
.,TRBV9,ASSAVGTGELF
.,TRBV7-2,ASSLVGGGSNQPQH
.,TRBV2,ASSEGREVDTQY
.,TRBV19,ASSTRGPFNEQF
.,TRBV5-1,ASSLTLDSNEQF